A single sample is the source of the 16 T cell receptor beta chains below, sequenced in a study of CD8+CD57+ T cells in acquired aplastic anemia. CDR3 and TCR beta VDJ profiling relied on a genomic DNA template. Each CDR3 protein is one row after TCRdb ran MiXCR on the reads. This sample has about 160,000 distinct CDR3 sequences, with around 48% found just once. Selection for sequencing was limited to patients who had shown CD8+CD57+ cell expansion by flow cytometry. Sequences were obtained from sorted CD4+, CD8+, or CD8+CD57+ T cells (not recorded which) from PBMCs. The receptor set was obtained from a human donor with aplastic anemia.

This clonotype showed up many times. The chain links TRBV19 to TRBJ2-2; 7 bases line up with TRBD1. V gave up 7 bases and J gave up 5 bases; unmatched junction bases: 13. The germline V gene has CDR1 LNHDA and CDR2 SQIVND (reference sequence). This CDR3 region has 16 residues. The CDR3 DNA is TGTGCCAGTAACCCGACAGGGATACGAAGGACCGGGGAGCTGTTTTTT. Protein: CASNPTGIRRTGELFF.

CDR3 residues: CASSQAHRGRNAQYF. In DNA form, the CDR3 reads TGTGCCAGCAGCCAAGCACACAGGGGGCGCAACGCCCAGTACTTC. The chain uses TRBV11-2 and TRBJ2-5; 9 bases agree with TRBD1. Trimming took 5 bases from V and 9 from J; bases not matched to a gene: 13. The V gene's germline CDR1 is SGHAT and CDR2 FQNNGV. The CDR3 extends over 15 amino acids. The whole variable domain, remainder taken from reference TRBV11-2 and TRBJ2-5, is EAGVAQSPRYKIIEKRQSVAFWCNPISGHATLYWYQQILGQGPKLLIQFQNNGVVDDSQLPKDRFSAERLKGVDSTLKIQPAKLEDSAVYLCASSQAHRGRNAQYFGPGTRLLVL.

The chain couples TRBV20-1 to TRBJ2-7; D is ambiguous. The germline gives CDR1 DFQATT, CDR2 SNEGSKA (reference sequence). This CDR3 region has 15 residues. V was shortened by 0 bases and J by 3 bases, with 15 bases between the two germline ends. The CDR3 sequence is CSARDPRTVDYEQYF. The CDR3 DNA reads TGCAGTGCTAGAGATCCGAGGACGGTGGACTACGAGCAGTACTTC.

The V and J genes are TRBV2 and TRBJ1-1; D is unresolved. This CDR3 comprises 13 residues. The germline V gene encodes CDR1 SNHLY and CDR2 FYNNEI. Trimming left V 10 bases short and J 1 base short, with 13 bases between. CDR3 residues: CATCFCTNTEAFF. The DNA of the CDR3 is TGTGCCACCTGTTTTTGCACGAACACTGAAGCTTTCTTT. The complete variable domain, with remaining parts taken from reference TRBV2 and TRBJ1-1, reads EPEVTQTPSHQVTQMGQEVILRCVPISNHLYFYWYRQILGQKVEFLVSFYNNEISEKSEIFDDQFSVERPDGSNFTLKIRSTKLEDSAMYFCATCFCTNTEAFFGQGTRLTVV.

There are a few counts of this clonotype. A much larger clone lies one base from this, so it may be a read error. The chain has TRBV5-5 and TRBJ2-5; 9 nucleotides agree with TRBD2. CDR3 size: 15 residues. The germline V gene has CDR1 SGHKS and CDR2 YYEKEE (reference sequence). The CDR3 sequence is CASSLRLAGTETQCF. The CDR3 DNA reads TGTGCCAGCAGCCTGAGGCTAGCGGGGACAGAGACCCAGTGCTTC.

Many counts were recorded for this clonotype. The CDR3 coding sequence is TGCAGTGCTAGAGTGCAAGACAGGGGAGAGACCCAGTACTTC. It codes for CSARVQDRGETQYF. V usage is TRBV20-1 and J usage is TRBJ2-5, with TRBD1 matching over 8 bases. Trimming at V came to 1 base and at J to 4 bases, leaving 5 bases not matched to a gene. The CDR3 loop spans 14 amino acids. Germline V gene sequence: CDR1 DFQATT, CDR2 SNEGSKA (reference sequence).

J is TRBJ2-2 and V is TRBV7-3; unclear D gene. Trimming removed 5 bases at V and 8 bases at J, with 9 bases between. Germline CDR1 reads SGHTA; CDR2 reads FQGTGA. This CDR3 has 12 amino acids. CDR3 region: CASSPHRGELFF. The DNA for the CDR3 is TGTGCCAGCAGCCCCCATCGAGGGGAGCTGTTTTTT.

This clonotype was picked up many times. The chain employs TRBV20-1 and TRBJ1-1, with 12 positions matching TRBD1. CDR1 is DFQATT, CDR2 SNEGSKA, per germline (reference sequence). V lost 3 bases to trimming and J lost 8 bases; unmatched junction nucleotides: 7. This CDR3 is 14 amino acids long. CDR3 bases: TGCAGTGCTAGGGGACAGGGGGCGAGTCGGGAAGCTTTCTTT. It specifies CSARGQGASREAFF.

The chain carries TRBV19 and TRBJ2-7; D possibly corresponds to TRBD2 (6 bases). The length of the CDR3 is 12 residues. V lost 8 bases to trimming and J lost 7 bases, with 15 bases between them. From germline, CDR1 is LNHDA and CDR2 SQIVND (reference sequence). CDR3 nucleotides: TGTGCCAGTTTAGGAGGGGCGTCTGAGCAGTACTTC. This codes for CASLGGASEQYF.

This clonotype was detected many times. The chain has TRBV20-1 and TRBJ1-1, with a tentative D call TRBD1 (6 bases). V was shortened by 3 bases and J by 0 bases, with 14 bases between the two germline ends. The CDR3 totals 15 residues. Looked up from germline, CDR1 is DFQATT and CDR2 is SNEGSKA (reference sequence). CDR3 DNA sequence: TGCAGTGCTAGGGCAAGCGGACAGATGAACACTGAAGCTTTCTTT. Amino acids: CSARASGQMNTEAFF.

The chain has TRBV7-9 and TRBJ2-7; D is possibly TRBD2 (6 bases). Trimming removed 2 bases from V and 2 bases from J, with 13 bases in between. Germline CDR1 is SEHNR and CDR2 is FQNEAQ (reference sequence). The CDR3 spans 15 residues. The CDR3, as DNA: TGTGCCAGCAGCTTATACGGCGGAGGGCCCTACGAGCAGTACTTC. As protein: CASSLYGGGPYEQYF.

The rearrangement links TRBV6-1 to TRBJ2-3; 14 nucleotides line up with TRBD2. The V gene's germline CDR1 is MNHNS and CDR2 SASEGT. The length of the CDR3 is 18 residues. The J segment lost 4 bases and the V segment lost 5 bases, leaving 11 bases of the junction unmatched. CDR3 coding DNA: TGTGCCAGCAGTCCTCACATTCGGACTAGCGGGAGGCCAGATACGCAGTATTTT. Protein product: CASSPHIRTSGRPDTQYF.

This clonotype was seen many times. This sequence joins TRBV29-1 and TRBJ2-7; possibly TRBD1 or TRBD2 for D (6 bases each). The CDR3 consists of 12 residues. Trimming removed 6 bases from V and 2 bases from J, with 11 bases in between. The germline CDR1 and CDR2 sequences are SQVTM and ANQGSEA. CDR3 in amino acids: CSVLGGTYEQYF. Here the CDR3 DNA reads TGCAGCGTACTAGGGGGGACCTACGAGCAGTACTTC.

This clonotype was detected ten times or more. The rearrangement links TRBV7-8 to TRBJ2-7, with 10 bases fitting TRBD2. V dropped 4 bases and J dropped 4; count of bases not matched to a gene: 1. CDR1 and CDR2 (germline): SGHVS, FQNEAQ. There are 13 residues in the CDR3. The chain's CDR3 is CASSSAGGYEQYF. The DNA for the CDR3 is TGTGCCAGCAGCTCAGCGGGGGGGTACGAGCAGTACTTC.

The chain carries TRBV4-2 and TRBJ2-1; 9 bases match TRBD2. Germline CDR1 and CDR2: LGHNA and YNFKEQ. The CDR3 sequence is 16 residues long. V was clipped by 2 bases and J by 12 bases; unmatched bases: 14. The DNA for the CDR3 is TGTGCCAGCAGCCAACCGGAGGCGGGAGGGGGGGGAGGGCAGTTCTTC. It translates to CASSQPEAGGGGGQFF.

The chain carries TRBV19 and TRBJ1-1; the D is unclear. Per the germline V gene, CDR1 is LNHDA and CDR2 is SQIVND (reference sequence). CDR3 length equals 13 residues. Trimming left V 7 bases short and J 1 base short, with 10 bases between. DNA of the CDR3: TGTGCCAGTAAGTCTTCTAGGAACACTGAAGCTTTCTTT. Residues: CASKSSRNTEAFF.